This entry describes one T cell receptor (beta chain). At one end the junction does not follow the germline gene, possibly because of a read error. In germline, CDR1 is MNHEY, CDR2 SVGAGI. This CDR3 has 16 amino acids. The data belong to a study of blood T cell repertoires in COVID-19. Across the whole study: PBMCs, B-cell-depleted T cells, or T cells were the source of the cDNA or gDNA that made up the material.

Clones were read by immunoSEQ multiplex PCR, and TCRdb kept only the in-frame ones, dropping some. The table shows about 74,000 clones, with 90% occurring only once. This TCR derives from a woman aged 45-65 years in a cohort sampled during active COVID-19. The sequenced sample consisted of peripheral blood. This chain connects TRBV6-5 to TRBJ2-7, with D possibly TRBD2 on 6 matching bases. The CDR3 loop is CASSYSRGLATTSFTF. The CDR3 DNA follows: TGTGCCAGCAGTTACTCTCGGGGTCTAGCGACCACGAGCTTCACCTTC.